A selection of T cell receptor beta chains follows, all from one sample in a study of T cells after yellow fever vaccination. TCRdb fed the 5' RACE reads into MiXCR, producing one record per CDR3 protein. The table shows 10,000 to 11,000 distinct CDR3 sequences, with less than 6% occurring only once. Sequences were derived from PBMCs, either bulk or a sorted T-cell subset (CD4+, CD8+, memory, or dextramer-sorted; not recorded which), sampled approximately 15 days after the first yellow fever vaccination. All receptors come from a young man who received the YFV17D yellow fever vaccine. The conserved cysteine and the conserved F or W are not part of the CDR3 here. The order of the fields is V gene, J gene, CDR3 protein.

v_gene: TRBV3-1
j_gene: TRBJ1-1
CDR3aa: ASSPNSGQAF

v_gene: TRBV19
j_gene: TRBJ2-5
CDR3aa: ASSMWGNQETQY

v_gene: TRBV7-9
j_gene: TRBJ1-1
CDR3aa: ASSPTGLNTEAF

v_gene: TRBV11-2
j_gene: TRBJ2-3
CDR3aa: ASSLGGGPDTQY

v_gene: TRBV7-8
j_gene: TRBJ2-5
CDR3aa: ASRGLAGAQETQY

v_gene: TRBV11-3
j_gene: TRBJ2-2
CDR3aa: ASSLGVMRNLGAGELF

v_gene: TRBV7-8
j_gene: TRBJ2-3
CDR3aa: ASSIGTSGDTQY

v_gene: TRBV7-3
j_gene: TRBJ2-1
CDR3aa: ASSRLGAGLQF

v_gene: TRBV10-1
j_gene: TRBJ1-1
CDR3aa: ASSGQVNAEAF

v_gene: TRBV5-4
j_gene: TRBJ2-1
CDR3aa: ASTWGSTPMDEQF

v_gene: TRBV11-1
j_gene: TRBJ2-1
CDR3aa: ASSLAANNEQF

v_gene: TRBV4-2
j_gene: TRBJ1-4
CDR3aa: ASSQKQGASEKLF

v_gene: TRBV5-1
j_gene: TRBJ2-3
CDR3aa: ASSAPDTGTGNTDTQY

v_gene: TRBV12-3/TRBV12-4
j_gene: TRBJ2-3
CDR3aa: ASSLGLAADTQY

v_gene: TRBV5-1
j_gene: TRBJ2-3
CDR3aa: ASSFQGATQY

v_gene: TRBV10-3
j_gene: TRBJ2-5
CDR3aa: AISAGAIQETQY

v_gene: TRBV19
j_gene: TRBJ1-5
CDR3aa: ASSIYSDFNQPQH

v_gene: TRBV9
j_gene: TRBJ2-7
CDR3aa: ASSVSRVGEQY

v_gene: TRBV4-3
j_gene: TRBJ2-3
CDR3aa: ASSQGGGLNADTQY

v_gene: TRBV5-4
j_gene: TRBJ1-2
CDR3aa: ASSLGGANYGYT

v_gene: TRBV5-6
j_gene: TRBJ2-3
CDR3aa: ASSFSGSADTQY

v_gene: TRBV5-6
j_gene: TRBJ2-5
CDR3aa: ASSLDGSQETQY

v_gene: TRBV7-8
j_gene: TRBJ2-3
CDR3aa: ASSLSTGADTQY

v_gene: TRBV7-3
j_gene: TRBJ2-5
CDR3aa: ASSPTGAQETQY

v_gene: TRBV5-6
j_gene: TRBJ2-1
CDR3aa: ASSHYNEQF

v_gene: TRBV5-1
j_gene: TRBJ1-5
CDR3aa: ASSPVTGTNQPQH

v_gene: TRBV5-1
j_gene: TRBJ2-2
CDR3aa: ASGQGNTGELF

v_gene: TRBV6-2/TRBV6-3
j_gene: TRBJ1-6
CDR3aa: ASRGTGRTYNSPLH

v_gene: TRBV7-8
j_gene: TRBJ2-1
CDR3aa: ASSLGLAGGHGPYNEQF

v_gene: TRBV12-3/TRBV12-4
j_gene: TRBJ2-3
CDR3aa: ASSSGSRQRY

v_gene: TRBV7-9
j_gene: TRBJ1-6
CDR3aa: ASSNGTRNSPLH

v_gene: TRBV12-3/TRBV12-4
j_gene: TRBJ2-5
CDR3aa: ASRQVDTQY

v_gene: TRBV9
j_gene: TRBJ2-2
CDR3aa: ASGMMYGELF

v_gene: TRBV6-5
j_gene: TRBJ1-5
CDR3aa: ASRRTAGNQPQH

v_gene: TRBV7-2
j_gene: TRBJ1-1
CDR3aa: ASSYSIWGQSGEAF

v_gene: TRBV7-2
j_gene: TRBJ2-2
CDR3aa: ASSYLYGTGELF

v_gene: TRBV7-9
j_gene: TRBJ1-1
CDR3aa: ASSLGQGTTEAF

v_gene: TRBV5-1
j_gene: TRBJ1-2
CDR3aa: ASSLDRVTTYT

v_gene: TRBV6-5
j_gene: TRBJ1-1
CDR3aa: ASSSGVNTEAF

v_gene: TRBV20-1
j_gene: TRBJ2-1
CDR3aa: SANHPQSYNEQF

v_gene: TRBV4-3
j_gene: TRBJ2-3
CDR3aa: ASSQDHRTREDTQY

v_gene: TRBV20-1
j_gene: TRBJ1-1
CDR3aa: SAPLRGGRGNREAF

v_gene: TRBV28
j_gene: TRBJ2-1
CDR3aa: ASSFRTRTNEQF

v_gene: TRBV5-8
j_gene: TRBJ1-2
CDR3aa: ASGPRPAFYGYT

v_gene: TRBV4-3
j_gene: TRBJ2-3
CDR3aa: ASSQDPPGGGTDTQY

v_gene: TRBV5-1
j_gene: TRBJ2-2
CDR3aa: ASSLQLAGGPTGELF

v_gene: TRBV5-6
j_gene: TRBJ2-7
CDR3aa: ASSFSLRGTHEQY

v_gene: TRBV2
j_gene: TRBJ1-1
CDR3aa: ASSPSYTEAF

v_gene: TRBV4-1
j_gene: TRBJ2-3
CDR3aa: ASSQQSGSIDTQY

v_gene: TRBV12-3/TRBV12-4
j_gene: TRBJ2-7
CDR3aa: ASSLGQLGYEQY

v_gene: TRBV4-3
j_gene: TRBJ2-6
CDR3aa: ASSQDRAFGSGANVLT

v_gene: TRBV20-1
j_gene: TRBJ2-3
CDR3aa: CAGPLAGGLNTDTQY

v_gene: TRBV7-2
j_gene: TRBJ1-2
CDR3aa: ASRSDREDYGYT

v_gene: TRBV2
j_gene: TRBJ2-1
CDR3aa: ASPRLAGSYNEQF

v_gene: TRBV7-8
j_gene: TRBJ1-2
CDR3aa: ASSPGDSCYGYT

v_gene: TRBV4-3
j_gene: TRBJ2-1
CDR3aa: ASSQEAVTYNEQF

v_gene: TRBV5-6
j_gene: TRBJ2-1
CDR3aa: ASSLRPGAYNEQF